These 13 T cell receptor beta chains share one sample of origin, sequenced in a study of T-cell reconstitution after alpha-beta-depleted transplantation in children. The library targeted TCRbeta and was prepared with unique molecular identifiers. One entry per CDR3 protein, called by TCRdb with MiXCR from the PCR reads. Of around 80,000 distinct CDR3 sequences in the sample, 15% to 20% were seen once. Sequenced material: PBMCs, mostly from graft donor cells, taken 360 days after TCRalphabeta/CD19-depleted stem cell transplant. The receptors were sampled from a male patient aged 2 to 10 who had a stem cell transplant for acute lymphoblastic leukemia, so the T cells may come from the graft donor.

CDR3 DNA: TGCGCCAGCAGCTTGGGGTATCGGGATGAGCAGTTCTTC. It codes for CASSLGYRDEQFF. The rearrangement links TRBV5-1 to TRBJ2-1, with D uncertain. V was trimmed by 0 bases and J by 8 bases, leaving 9 bases between them. The germline V gene has CDR1 SGHRS and CDR2 YFSETQ. The CDR3 is made up of 13 amino acids.

This chain links TRBV3-1 with TRBJ1-1; 8 bases are shared with TRBD1. CDR1 and CDR2 (germline): LGHDT, YNNKEL (reference sequence). This CDR3 contains 12 residues. With V trimmed by 1 base and J by 10 bases, 2 bases remained unmatched. The CDR3 spells CASSQGTGRAFF. The CDR3 coding sequence is TGTGCCAGCAGCCAAGGGACAGGGAGAGCTTTCTTT.

In this sample, this clonotype turned up a few times. The J gene is TRBJ2-1, the V gene TRBV7-9; 7 bases are shared with TRBD2. Germline V gene lookup returns CDR1 SEHNR and CDR2 FQNEAQ (reference sequence). This CDR3 region has 16 residues. Trimming removed 3 bases from V and 3 bases from J; junction bases left unmatched: 8. The CDR3 protein is CASSFTSASRYNEQFF. The CDR3 DNA reads as TGTGCCAGCAGCTTCACTAGCGCTTCACGCTACAATGAGCAGTTCTTC.

V and J are TRBV10-3 and TRBJ2-5, with D unclear. The CDR3 covers 15 residues. Per the germline V gene, CDR1 is ENHRY and CDR2 is SYGVKD. V lost 0 bases, J lost 5 bases, and 13 bases lay in between. CDR3 bases: TGTGCCATCAGTGAGTCCGTGACCGCCGCGGAGACCCAGTACTTC. The encoded protein is CAISESVTAAETQYF.

The chain couples TRBV5-1 to TRBJ2-3, with TRBD2 identical over 9 bases. The germline V gene encodes CDR1 SGHRS and CDR2 YFSETQ. The V gene end was trimmed by 4 bases and the J gene end by 4 bases; junction bases not matched to a gene: 13. The CDR3 extends over 17 amino acids. The CDR3 spells CASSALASGINADTQYF. In nucleotides, the CDR3 is TGCGCCAGCAGCGCATTGGCTAGCGGGATAAACGCAGATACGCAGTATTTT.

This clonotype was detected a few times. This chain links TRBV10-3 with TRBJ2-1, with TRBD1 as a possible D gene (6 bases). The CDR3 is made up of 17 amino acids. Per the germline V gene, CDR1 is ENHRY and CDR2 is SYGVKD. Trimming took off 3 bases at V and 2 bases at J, with 17 bases between the two ends. The CDR3 reads CAISDSEGGVAYNEQFF. The CDR3 DNA reads TGTGCCATCAGTGATTCCGAAGGGGGAGTCGCCTACAATGAGCAGTTCTTC.

V is TRBV21-1 and J is TRBJ2-1; no check of the table's D call, TRBD2, against the DNA was made. TRBV21-1 is a known pseudogene. The CDR3 has 15 amino acids. The CDR3 loop reads CASSRGLRGRDEQFF. CDR3 DNA: TGTGCCAGCAGCAGGGGACTGCGGGGAAGGGATGAGCAGTTCTTC.

Only a few counts were recorded for this clonotype. The chain is built from TRBV11-1 and TRBJ2-3, with D uncertain. The CDR3 sequence is 13 residues long. V gave up 2 bases and J gave up 8 bases, with 11 bases separating them. Germline V gene lookup returns CDR1 SGHAT and CDR2 FQDESV (reference sequence). CDR3 nucleotide sequence: TGTGCCAGCAGCTTATACGGAATTGGTACGCAGTATTTT. Translation gives CASSLYGIGTQYF.

The table lists this clonotype with many counts. This CDR3 reads CSARDRGTGFPDTQYF. The CDR3, as DNA: TGCAGTGCTAGAGATCGCGGGACAGGGTTTCCAGATACGCAGTATTTT. The J gene is TRBJ2-3, the V gene TRBV20-1; 9 bases match TRBD1. The CDR3 sequence is 16 residues long. The V and J ends lost 0 bases and 4 bases, in that order; junction bases with no gene match: 8. Germline CDR1 is DFQATT and CDR2 is SNEGSKA (reference sequence).

This clonotype has just a few counts. The chain has TRBV7-8 and TRBJ2-2, with TRBD2 matching 8 bases. CDR3 size: 18 residues. Trimming cost V 2 bases and J 7 bases; bases outside gene matches: 15. From germline, CDR1 is SGHVS and CDR2 FQNEAQ. CDR3 protein: CASSLFREGLTRVGELFF. Written as DNA, the CDR3 is TGTGCCAGCAGCTTATTCCGGGAGGGCCTGACCCGGGTCGGGGAGCTGTTTTTT.

This clonotype was seen only a few times. This chain links TRBV11-3 with TRBJ2-3; D unresolved. Germline V gene data show CDR1 as SGHNT and CDR2 as YENEEA. This CDR3 is built from 17 residues. Trimming removed 6 bases at V and 1 base at J, with 20 bases between. The CDR3, as DNA: TGTGCCAGCAGTTTACACATGGGGTTCATTGGCACAGATACGCAGTATTTT. It encodes CASSLHMGFIGTDTQYF.

The chain links TRBV9 to TRBJ2-3, with D hard to call. Trimming took 4 bases from V and 2 from J, leaving 11 bases between them. The CDR3 spans 14 residues. Germline lookup yields CDR1 SGDLS and CDR2 YYNGEE. CDR3 sequence: CASSLSSYTDTQYF. The CDR3, as DNA: TGTGCCAGCAGCCTCTCTTCGTACACAGATACGCAGTATTTT. The full variable domain, its missing parts supplied by reference TRBV9 and TRBJ2-3, is DSGVTQTPKHLITATGQRVTLRCSPRSGDLSVYWYQQSLDQGLQFLIQYYNGEERAKGNILERFSAQQFPDLHSELNLSSLELGDSALYFCASSLSSYTDTQYFGPGTRLTVL.

This clonotype was seen only a few times. V usage is TRBV12-3 or TRBV12-4 and J usage is TRBJ2-5, with TRBD2 matching over 8 bases. V lost 2 bases to trimming and J lost 5 bases; unmatched junction nucleotides: 7. The CDR3 runs to 15 residues. The DNA of the CDR3 is TGTGCCAGCAGTTTAACCGGGAGGGCCCGTGAGACCCAGTACTTC. It is translated as CASSLTGRARETQYF.